This TCR beta chain was sequenced in a study of blood T cell repertoires in COVID-19. Sequencing used immunoSEQ multiplex PCR; TCRdb keeps in-frame clones, though not all of them. The sample lists under 450,000 clones, roughly 90% occurring once. The study recruited people aged roughly 18 to 95 years across approximately 24 US areas. Cohort assignment relied on participant-reported clinical history. V lost 4 bases to trimming and J lost 0 bases, with 12 bases between them. CDR3 size: 16 residues. Germline V gene data show CDR1 as MNHEY and CDR2 as SVGEGT. The genes are TRBV6-2 or TRBV6-3 and TRBJ1-4; possibly TRBD1 for D (5 bases). Material: PBMCs or T cells enriched from blood (not recorded which). The sequence derives from a woman in her 30s who had recovered from COVID-19. The CDR3 spells CASSWNRQTTNEKLFF. CDR3 sequence (DNA): TGTGCCAGCAGTTGGAACCGACAGACAACTAATGAAAAACTGTTTTTT.